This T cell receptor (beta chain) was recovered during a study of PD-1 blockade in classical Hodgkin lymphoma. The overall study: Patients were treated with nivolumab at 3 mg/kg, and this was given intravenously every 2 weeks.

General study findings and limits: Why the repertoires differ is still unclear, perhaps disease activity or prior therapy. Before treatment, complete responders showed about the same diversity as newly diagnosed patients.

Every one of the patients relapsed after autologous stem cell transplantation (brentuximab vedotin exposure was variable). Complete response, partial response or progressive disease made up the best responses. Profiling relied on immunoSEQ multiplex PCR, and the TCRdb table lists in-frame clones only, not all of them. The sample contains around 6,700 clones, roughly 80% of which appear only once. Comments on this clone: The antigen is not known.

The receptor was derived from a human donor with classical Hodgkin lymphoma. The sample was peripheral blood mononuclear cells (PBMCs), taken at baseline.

The CDR3 nucleotides are TGTGCCAGCAGTGGGACGGGAGGGTTAGTCAATGAGCAGTTCTTC. Amino acid sequence: CASSGTGGLVNEQFF. V usage is TRBV25-1 and J usage is TRBJ2-1; 8 bases match TRBD2. Germline V gene sequence: CDR1 MGHDK, CDR2 SYGVNS. This CDR3 is built from 15 residues. Trimming took 4 bases from V and 6 from J; bases not matched to a gene: 8.